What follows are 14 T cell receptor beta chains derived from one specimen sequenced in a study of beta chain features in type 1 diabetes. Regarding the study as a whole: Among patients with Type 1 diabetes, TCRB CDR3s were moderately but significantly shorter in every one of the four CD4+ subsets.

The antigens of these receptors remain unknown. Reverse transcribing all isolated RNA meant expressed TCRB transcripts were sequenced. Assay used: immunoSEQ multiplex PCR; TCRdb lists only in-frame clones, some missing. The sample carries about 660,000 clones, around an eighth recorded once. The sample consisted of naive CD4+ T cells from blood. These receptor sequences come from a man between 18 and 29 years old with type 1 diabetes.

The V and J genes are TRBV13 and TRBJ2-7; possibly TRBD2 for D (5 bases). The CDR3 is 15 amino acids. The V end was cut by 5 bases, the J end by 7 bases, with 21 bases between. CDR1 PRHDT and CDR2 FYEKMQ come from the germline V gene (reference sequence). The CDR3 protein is CASSLRREILKEQYF. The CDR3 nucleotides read TGTGCCAGCAGCCTCCGTCGGGAAATTCTAAAAGAGCAGTACTTC.

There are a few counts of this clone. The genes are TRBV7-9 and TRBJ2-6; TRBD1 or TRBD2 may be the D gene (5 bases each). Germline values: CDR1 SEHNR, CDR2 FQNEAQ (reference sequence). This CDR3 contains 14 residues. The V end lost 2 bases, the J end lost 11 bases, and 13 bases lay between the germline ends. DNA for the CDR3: TGTGCCAGCAGCTTACTGGGCAGGGACCACGTCCTGACTTTC. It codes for CASSLLGRDHVLTF.

The CDR3 nucleotides are TGTGCCAGCAGCTCCGACAGCTCCTACGAGCAGTACTTC. This gives the protein CASSSDSSYEQYF. This sequence joins TRBV11-3 and TRBJ2-7; the D gene is possibly TRBD1 (5 bases). The CDR3 runs 13 residues. V was clipped by 4 bases and J by 0 bases, with 7 bases between them. Germline-derived CDR1 and CDR2 are SGHNT and YENEEA.

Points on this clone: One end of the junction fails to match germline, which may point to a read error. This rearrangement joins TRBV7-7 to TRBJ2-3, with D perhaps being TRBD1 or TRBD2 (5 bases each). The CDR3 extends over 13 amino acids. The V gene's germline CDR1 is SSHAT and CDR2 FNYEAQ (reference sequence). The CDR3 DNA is TGTGCTAGCAGCTTAGTGGGGGAGGATACGCAGTATTTT. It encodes CASSLVGEDTQYF.

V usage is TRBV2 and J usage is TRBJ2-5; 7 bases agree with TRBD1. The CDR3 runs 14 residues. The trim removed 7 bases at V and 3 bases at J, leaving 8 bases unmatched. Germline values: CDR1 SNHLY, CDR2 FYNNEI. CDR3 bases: TGTGCCAGCACCCAGGGGGTCGGGAAAGAGACCCAGTACTTC. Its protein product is CASTQGVGKETQYF.

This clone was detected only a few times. The CDR3 loop reads CASSSVIAGGSYEQYF. The CDR3 DNA sequence: TGTGCCAGCAGCTCGGTAATAGCGGGAGGGTCGTACGAGCAGTACTTC. The chain combines TRBV7-9 with TRBJ2-7; the match to TRBD2 covers 11 bases. This CDR3 has 16 amino acids. Trimming removed 4 bases from V and 4 bases from J; junction bases left unmatched: 9. Germline loops: CDR1 SEHNR, CDR2 FQNEAQ (reference sequence).

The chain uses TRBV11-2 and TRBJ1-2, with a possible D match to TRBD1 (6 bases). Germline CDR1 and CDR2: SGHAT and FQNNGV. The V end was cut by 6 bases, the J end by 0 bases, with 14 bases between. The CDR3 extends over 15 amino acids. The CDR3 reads CASRPWDTSNYGYTF. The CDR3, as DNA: TGTGCCAGCAGACCTTGGGACACTTCTAACTATGGCTACACCTTC.

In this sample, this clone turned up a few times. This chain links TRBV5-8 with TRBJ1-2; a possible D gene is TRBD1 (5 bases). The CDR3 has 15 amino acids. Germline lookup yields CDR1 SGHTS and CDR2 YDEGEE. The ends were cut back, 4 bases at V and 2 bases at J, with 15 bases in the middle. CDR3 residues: CASSPGFWGNYGYTF. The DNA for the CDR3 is TGTGCCAGCAGCCCGGGTTTTTGGGGGAACTATGGCTACACCTTC. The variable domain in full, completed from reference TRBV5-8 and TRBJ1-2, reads EAGVTQSPTHLIKTRGQQATLRCSPISGHTSVYWYQQALGLGLQFLLWYDEGEERNRGNFPPRFSGRQFPNYSSELNVNALELEDSALYLCASSPGFWGNYGYTFGSGTRLTVV.

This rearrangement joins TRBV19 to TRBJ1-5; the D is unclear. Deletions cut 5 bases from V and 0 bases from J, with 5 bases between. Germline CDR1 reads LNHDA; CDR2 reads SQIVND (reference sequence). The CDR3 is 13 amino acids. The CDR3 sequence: CASSVSSNQPQHF. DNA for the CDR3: TGTGCCAGTAGTGTTTCTAGCAATCAGCCCCAGCATTTT.

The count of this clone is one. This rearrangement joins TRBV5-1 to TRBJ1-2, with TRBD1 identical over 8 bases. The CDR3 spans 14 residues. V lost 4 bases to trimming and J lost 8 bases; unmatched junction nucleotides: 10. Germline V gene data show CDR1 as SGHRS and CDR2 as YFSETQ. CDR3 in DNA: TGCGCCAGCAGCGGACAGGGAGGAACCGGGGGCTACACCTTC. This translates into CASSGQGGTGGYTF.

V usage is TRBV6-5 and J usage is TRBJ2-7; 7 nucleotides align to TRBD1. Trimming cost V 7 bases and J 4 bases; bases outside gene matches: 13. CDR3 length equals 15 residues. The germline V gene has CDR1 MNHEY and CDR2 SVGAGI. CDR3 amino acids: CASTPRAAGGYEQYF. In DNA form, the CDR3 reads TGTGCCAGCACGCCTCGGGCGGCAGGGGGTTACGAGCAGTACTTC.

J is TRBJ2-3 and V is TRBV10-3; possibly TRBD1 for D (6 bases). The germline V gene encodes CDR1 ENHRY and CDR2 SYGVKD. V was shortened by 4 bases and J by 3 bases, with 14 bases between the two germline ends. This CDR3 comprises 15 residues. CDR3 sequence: CAISVQGSETDTQYF. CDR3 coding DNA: TGTGCCATCAGTGTTCAGGGGTCGGAGACAGATACGCAGTATTTT.

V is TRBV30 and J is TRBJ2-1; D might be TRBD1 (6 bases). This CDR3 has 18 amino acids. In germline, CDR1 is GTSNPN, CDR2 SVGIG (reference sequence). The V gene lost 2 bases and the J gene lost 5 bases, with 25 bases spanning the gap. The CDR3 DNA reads TGTGCCTGGAGTCTAGACAGGAGAAGACGAGGCCGAAACAATGAGCAGTTCTTC. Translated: CAWSLDRRRRGRNNEQFF. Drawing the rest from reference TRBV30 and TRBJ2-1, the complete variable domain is SQTIHQWPATLVQPVGSPLSLECTVEGTSNPNLYWYRQAAGRGLQLLFYSVGIGQISSEVPQNLSASRPQDRQFILSSKKLLLSDSGFYLCAWSLDRRRRGRNNEQFFGPGTRLTVL.

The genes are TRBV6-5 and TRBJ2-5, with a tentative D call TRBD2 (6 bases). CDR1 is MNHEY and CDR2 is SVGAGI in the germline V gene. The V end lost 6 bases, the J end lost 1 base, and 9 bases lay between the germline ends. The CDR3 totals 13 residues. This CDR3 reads CASSLALQETQYF. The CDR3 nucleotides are TGTGCCAGCAGCCTAGCGCTCCAAGAGACCCAGTACTTC.